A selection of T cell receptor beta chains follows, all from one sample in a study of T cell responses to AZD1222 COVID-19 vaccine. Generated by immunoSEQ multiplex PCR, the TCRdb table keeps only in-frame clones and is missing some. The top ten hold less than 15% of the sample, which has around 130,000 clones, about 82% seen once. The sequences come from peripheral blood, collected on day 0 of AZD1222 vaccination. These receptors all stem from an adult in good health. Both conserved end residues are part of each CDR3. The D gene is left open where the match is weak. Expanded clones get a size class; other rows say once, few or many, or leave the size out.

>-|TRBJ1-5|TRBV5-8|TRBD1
TGTGCCAGCAGCTTGCGGACAGGGAGCGATCAGCCCCAGCATTTT
CASSLRTGSDQPQHF
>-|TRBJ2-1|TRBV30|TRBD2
TGTGCCTGGACTCCCGGGACTAGCGGGAACAATGAGCAGTTCTTC
CAWTPGTSGNNEQFF
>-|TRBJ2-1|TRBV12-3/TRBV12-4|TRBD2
TGTGCCAGCAGGACTAGCTTTGAGCAGTTCTTC
CASRTSFEQFF
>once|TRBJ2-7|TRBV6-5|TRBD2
TGTGCCAGCAGTTACTCGACTAGCCGGCCCTACGAGCAGTACTTC
CASSYSTSRPYEQYF
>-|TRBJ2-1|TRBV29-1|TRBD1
TGCAGCGTTGCTGGGCAGGGGGATTACAATGAGCAGTTCTTC
CSVAGQGDYNEQFF
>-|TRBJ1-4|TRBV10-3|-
TGTGCCATCAGTGAGTCGATGCTGGGAGAAAAACTGTTTTTT
CAISESMLGEKLFF
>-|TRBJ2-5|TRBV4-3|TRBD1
TGCGCCAGCAGCCTCTTGCGGGACAGGGGAGAGACCCAGTACTTC
CASSLLRDRGETQYF
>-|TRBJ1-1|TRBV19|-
TGTGCCAGTAGTACCTCATGGCGATTAAACACTGAAGCTTTCTTT
CASSTSWRLNTEAFF
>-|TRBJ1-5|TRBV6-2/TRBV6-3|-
TGTGCCAGCAGTGGCGGCCAGCCCCAGCATTTT
CASSGGQPQHF
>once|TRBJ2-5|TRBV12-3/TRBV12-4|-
TGTGCCAGCAGTTTCGCGTCTCAAGAGACCCAGTACTTC
CASSFASQETQYF
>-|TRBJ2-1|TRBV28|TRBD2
TGTGCCAGCAGTCCCCGGACTAGCGGGAGTTTACGTGAGCAGTTCTTC
CASSPRTSGSLREQFF
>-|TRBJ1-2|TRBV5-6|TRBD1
TGTGCCAGCAGCTACCGGGACAGCCAAAATTACTATGGCTACACCTTC
CASSYRDSQNYYGYTF
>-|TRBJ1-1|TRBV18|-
TGTGCCAGCTCACCAAGCATTGGGGATAACACTGAAGCTTTCTTT
CASSPSIGDNTEAFF
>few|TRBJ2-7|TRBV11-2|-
TGTGCCAGCAGCTTAGAGCCTGGACCCGCCTACGAGCAGTACTTC
CASSLEPGPAYEQYF
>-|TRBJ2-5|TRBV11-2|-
TGTGCCAGCAGCTTAGGGCGTGAAGAGACCCAGTACTTC
CASSLGREETQYF
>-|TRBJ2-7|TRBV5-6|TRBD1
TGTGCCAGCAGCTTGACGACAGGGCGCGAGCAGTACTTC
CASSLTTGREQYF
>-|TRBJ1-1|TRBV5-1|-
TGCGCCAGCAGCGTGGGTCCGAACACTGAAGCTTTCTTT
CASSVGPNTEAFF
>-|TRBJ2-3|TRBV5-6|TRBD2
TGTGCCAGCAGCTTTCGCGGGGGGGCGACAGATACGCAGTATTTT
CASSFRGGATDTQYF
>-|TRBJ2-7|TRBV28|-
TGTGCCAGCAACCGGGTAGGGTACGAGCAGTACTTC
CASNRVGYEQYF
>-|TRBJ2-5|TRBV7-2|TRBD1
TGTGCCAGCAGCAGGGACAGGGTAGAGACCCAGTACTTC
CASSRDRVETQYF
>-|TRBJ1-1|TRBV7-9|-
TGTGCCAGTTTTCGGGTTCGGGACACTGAAGCTTTCTTT
CASFRVRDTEAFF
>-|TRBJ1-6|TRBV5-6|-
TGTGCCAGCAGCTTAGCCGAGGCCAGCTCCTATAATTCACCCCTCCACTTT
CASSLAEASSYNSPLHF